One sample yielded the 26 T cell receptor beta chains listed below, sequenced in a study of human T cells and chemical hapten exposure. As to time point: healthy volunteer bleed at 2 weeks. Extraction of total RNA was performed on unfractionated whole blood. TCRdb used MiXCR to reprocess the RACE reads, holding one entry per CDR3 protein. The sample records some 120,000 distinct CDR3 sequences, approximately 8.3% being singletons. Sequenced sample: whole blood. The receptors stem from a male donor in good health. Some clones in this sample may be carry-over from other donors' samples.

The CDR3 sequence: CASSPAGQGASYEQYF. DNA of the CDR3: TGTGCCAGCAGCCCCGCCGGGCAGGGGGCCTCCTACGAGCAGTACTTC. The chain is built from TRBV7-9 and TRBJ2-7; the match to TRBD1 covers 8 bases. The trim removed 5 bases at V and 0 bases at J, leaving 9 bases unmatched. The V gene's germline CDR1 is SEHNR and CDR2 FQNEAQ (reference sequence). The CDR3 loop spans 16 amino acids.

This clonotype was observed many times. DNA of the CDR3: TGCGCCAGCAGCCAAGGGTCCGGGAGCTCCTACAATGAGCAGTTCTTC. This translates into CASSQGSGSSYNEQFF. The chain is built from TRBV4-1 and TRBJ2-1, with a weak D call TRBD2 (6 bases). Trimming took 1 base from V and 0 from J, leaving 10 bases between them. CDR1 and CDR2 (germline): MGHRA, YSYEKL. There are 16 residues in the CDR3.

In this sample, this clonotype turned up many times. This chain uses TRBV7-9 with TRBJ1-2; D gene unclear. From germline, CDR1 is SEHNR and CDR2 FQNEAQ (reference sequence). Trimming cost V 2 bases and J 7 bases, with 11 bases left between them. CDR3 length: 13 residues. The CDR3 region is CASSLIGQAGYTF. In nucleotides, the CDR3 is TGTGCCAGCAGCTTAATTGGGCAGGCTGGCTACACCTTC.

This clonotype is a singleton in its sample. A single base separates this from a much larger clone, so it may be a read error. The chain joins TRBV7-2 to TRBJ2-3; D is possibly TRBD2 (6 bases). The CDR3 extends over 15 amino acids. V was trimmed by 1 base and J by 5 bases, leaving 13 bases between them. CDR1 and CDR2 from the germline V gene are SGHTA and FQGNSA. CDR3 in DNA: TGTGCCAGCAGCTTAGTGGTTGAAGCGGGAGATACGCAGTATTTT. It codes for CASSLVVEAGDTQYF.

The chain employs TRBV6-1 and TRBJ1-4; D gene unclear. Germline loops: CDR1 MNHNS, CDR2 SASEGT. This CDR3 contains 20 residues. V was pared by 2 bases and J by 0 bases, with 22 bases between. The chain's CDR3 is CASSEWVGRAVRSTNEKLFF. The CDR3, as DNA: TGTGCCAGCAGTGAATGGGTAGGGAGGGCGGTAAGGTCAACTAATGAAAAACTGTTTTTT.

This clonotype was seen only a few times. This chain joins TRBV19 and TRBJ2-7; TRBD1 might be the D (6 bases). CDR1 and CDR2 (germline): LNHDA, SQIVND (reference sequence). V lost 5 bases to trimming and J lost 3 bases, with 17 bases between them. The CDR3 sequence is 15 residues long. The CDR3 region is CASSYGTGIFYEQYF. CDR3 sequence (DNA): TGTGCCAGTAGTTACGGAACAGGGATCTTCTACGAGCAGTACTTC.

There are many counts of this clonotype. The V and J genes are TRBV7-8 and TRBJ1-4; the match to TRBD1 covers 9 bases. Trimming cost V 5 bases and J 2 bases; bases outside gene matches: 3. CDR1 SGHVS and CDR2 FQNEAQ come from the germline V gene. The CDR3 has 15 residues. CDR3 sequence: CASSPDRGTNEKLFF. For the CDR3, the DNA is TGTGCCAGCAGCCCAGACAGGGGGACTAATGAAAAACTGTTTTTT.

The DNA of the CDR3 is TGTGCCAGCAGCTTAGAAGGGAGGGGGCATTACTATGGCTACACCTTC. Amino acid sequence: CASSLEGRGHYYGYTF. This chain uses TRBV7-9 with TRBJ1-2, with 7 bases identical to TRBD1. Germline V gene lookup returns CDR1 SEHNR and CDR2 FQNEAQ (reference sequence). This CDR3 contains 16 residues. V lost 1 base and J lost 3; bases outside the gene matches: 8. Full variable domain (remainder filled in from reference TRBV7-9 and TRBJ1-2): DTGVSQNPRHKITKRGQNVTFRCDPISEHNRLYWYRQTLGQGPEFLTYFQNEAQLEKSRLLSDRFSAERPKGSFSTLEIQRTEQGDSAMYLCASSLEGRGHYYGYTFGSGTRLTVV.

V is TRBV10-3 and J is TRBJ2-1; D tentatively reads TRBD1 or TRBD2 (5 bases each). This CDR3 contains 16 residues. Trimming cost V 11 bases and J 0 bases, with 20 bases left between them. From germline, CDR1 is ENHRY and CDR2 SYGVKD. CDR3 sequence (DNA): TGTGCCTCCACCCCCCGGGACCAGAGCTCCTACAATGAGCAGTTCTTC. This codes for CASTPRDQSSYNEQFF.

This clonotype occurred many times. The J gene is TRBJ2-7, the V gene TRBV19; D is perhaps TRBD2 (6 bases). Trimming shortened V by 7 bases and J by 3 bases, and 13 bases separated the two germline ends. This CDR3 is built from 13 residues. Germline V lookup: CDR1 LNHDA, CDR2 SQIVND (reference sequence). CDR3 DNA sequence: TGTGCCAGTACCCCGGGAGAAATCTACGAGCAGTACTTC. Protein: CASTPGEIYEQYF.

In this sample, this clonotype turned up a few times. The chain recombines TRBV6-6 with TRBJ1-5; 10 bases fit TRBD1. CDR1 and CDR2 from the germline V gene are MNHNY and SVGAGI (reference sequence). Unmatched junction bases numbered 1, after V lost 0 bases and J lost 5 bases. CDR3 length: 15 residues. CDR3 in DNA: TGTGCCAGCAGTTACTCTGGACAGGGGGATCAGCCCCAGCATTTT. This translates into CASSYSGQGDQPQHF.

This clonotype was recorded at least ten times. This CDR3 is CASSVGTGLEETQYF. The CDR3 DNA is TGTGCCAGTAGTGTAGGGACAGGGCTTGAGGAGACCCAGTACTTC. The gene calls are TRBV19 and TRBJ2-5; 9 nucleotides match TRBD1. The trim removed 5 bases at V and 5 bases at J, leaving 9 bases unmatched. This CDR3 spans 15 amino acids. Germline CDR1 LNHDA, CDR2 SQIVND (reference sequence).

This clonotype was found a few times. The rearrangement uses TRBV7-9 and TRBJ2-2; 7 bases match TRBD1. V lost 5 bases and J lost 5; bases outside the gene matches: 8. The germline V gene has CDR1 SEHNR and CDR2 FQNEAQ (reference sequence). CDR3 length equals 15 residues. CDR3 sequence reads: CASSEMDRPTGELFF. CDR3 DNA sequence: TGTGCCAGCAGCGAAATGGACAGGCCTACCGGGGAGCTGTTTTTT.

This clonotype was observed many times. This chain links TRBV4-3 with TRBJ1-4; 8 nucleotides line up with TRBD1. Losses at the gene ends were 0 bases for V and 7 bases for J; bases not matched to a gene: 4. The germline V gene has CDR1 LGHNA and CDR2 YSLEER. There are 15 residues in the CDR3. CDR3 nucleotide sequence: TGCGCCAGCAGCCAAGAATCGCAGGGGGCTGAAAAACTGTTTTTT. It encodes CASSQESQGAEKLFF.

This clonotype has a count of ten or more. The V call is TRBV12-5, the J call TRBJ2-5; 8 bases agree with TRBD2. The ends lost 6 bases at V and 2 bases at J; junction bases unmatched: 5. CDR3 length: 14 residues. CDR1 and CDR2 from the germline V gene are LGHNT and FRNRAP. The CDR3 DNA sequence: TGTGCTAGTGGAAGTAGCGGGGCGCAAGAGACCCAGTACTTC. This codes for CASGSSGAQETQYF.

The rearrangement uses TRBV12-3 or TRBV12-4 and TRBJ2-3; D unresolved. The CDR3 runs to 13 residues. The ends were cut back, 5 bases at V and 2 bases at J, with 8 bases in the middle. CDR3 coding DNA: TGTGCCAGCAGTACAGAAAACACAGATACGCAGTATTTT. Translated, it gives CASSTENTDTQYF.

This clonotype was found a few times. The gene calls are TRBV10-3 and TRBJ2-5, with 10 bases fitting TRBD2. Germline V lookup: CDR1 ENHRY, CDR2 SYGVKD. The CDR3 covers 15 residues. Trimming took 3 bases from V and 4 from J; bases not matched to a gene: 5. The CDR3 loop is CAISEPSGGAETQYF. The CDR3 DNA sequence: TGTGCCATCAGTGAACCTAGCGGGGGCGCAGAGACCCAGTACTTC.

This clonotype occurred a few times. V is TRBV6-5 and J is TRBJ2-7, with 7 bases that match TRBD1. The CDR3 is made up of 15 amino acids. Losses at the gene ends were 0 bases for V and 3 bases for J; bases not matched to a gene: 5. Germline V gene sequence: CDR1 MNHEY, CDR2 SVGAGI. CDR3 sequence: CASSYSRQGGYEQYF. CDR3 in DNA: TGTGCCAGCAGTTACTCCCGACAGGGTGGCTACGAGCAGTACTTC.

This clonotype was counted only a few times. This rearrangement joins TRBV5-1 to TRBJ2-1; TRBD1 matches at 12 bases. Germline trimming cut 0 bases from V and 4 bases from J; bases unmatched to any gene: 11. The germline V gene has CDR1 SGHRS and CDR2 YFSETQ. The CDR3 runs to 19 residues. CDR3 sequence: CASSLEGTGGRREYNEQFF. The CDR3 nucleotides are TGCGCCAGCAGCTTGGAAGGGACAGGGGGCCGGCGGGAGTACAATGAGCAGTTCTTC.

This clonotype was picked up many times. This CDR3 is CASSPDREETQYF. The CDR3 DNA sequence: TGTGCCAGCAGCCCTGACAGAGAAGAGACCCAGTACTTC. The chain uses TRBV6-6 and TRBJ2-5, with D possibly TRBD1 on 5 matching bases. CDR3 size: 13 residues. V gave up 6 bases and J gave up 3 bases, with 11 bases separating them. The germline V gene has CDR1 MNHNY and CDR2 SVGAGI (reference sequence).

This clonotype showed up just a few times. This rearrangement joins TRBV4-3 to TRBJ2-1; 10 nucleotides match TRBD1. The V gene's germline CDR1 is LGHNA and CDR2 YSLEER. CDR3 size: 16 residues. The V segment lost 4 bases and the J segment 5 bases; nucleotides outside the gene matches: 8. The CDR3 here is CASSRGPGQGNNEQFF. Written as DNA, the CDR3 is TGCGCCAGCAGCCGAGGGCCGGGACAGGGGAACAATGAGCAGTTCTTC.

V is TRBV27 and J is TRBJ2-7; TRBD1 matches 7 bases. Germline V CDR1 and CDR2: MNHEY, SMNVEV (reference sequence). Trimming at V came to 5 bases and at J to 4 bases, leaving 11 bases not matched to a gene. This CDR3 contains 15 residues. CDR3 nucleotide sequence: TGTGCCAGCAGTACAAGGGGGCATCGGTCGTACGAGCAGTACTTC. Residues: CASSTRGHRSYEQYF.

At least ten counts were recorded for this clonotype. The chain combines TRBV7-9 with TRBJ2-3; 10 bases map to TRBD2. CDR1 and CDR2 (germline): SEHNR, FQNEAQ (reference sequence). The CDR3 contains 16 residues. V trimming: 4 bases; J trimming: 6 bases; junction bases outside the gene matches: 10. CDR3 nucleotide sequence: TGTGCCAGCAGCTCCACGCTAGCGGGGGAGCCCGATACGCAGTATTTT. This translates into CASSSTLAGEPDTQYF.

CDR3 region: CASTRDSPNYGYTF. In DNA, the CDR3 is TGTGCCAGCACCCGGGACAGTCCCAACTATGGCTACACCTTC. This rearrangement joins TRBV12-3 or TRBV12-4 to TRBJ1-2; 7 bases line up with TRBD1. V lost 7 bases, J lost 2 bases, and 7 bases stayed unmatched. This CDR3 spans 14 amino acids.

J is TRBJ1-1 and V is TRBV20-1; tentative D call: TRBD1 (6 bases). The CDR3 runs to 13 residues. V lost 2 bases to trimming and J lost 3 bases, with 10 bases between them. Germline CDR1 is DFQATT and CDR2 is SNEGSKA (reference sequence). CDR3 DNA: TGCAGTGCTAGATGGGGGCGGGACACTGAAGCTTTCTTT. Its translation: CSARWGRDTEAFF.

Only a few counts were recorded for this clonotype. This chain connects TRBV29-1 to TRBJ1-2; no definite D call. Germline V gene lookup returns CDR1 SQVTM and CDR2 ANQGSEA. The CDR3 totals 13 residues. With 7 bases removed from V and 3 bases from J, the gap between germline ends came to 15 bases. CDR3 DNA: TGCAGCGCCGATCGGACGGCTGACTATGGCTACACCTTC. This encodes CSADRTADYGYTF.